This TCR beta chain came from a study of T cell repertoires in cytomegalovirus infection. Background on the study: From public TCR beta signatures came an indication of both CMV infection and matching HLA type. The study, taken as a whole, reports: Frequencies of public TCR beta families were cumulated, and this identified carriers of CMV plus the relevant HLA. HLA-C-restricted TCR beta clonotypes specific for CMV led the ex vivo response.

TCRdb processed the reads anew with MiXCR; each CDR3 protein has one entry. The table has roughly 630,000 distinct CDR3 sequences, approximately 25% seen once; the top ten hold roughly 8%. CDR3 length: 15 amino acids. Trimming removed 0 bases at V and 3 bases at J, with 12 bases between. Germline V gene sequence: CDR1 LGHDT, CDR2 YNNKEL (reference sequence). On this clonotype itself: Its antigen remains unidentified.

This clonotype was obtained from a human donor in good health (CMV status not recorded). Some clones in this sample may be carry-over from other donors' samples. J is TRBJ2-7 and V is TRBV3-1; possible D gene TRBD1, 6 bases. Source material: CD8+ T cells from PBMCs. CDR3 amino acids: CASSQDIQGGYEQYF. DNA of the CDR3: TGTGCCAGCAGCCAAGATATACAGGGTGGCTACGAGCAGTACTTC.